These T cell receptor beta chains were read from a single sample in a study of cytomegalovirus exposure and HLA in healthy donors. Sequencing used immunoSEQ multiplex PCR; TCRdb keeps in-frame clones, though not all of them. Counted here are under 200,000 clones, about 80% occurring once; the ten biggest clones make up about 0.5%. Sequenced material: PBMCs. The receptors here all came from a woman in her forties or fifties in good health and CMV-seronegative. Both conserved end residues are part of each CDR3. The order of the fields is CDR3 length, V gene, D gene, clone size, J gene, CDR3 DNA, CDR3 protein. D genes are given only for firm matches. A clone size is listed for some rows: how often the clone was seen (once, few, many), or a class if it is expanded.

cdr3_length: 16
v_call: TRBV19
d_call: -
clone_size: few
j_call: TRBJ2-6
cdr3_nt: TGTGCCAGTAAATGGCAGGGTGGCTCTGGGGCCAACGTCCTGACTTTC
cdr3_aa: CASKWQGGSGANVLTF

cdr3_length: 15
v_call: TRBV5-1
d_call: -
clone_size: -
j_call: TRBJ2-1
cdr3_nt: TGCGCCAGCAGCTCCACTGGGACACCGTACAATGAGCAGTTCTTC
cdr3_aa: CASSSTGTPYNEQFF

cdr3_length: 15
v_call: TRBV10-2
d_call: TRBD2
clone_size: -
j_call: TRBJ2-5
cdr3_nt: TGCGCCAGCAGGACTAGCGGGGGCCTGGGAGAGACCCAGTACTTC
cdr3_aa: CASRTSGGLGETQYF

cdr3_length: 14
v_call: TRBV7-9
d_call: TRBD1
clone_size: -
j_call: TRBJ1-5
cdr3_nt: TGTGCCAGCAGCGGGACAGGGGGCAATCAGCCCCAGCATTTT
cdr3_aa: CASSGTGGNQPQHF

cdr3_length: 16
v_call: TRBV11-2
d_call: TRBD2
clone_size: -
j_call: TRBJ2-1
cdr3_nt: TGTGCCAGCAGGTTCCGGGACTATATGTTTGGGGATGAGCAGTTCTTC
cdr3_aa: CASRFRDYMFGDEQFF

cdr3_length: 14
v_call: TRBV5-8
d_call: -
clone_size: -
j_call: TRBJ1-2
cdr3_nt: TGTGCCAGCAGCTTGTTTACAGATAACTATGGCTACACCTTC
cdr3_aa: CASSLFTDNYGYTF

cdr3_length: 15
v_call: TRBV5-1
d_call: -
clone_size: once
j_call: TRBJ2-5
cdr3_nt: TGCGCCAGCAGCTCGGGACTTGGAAGGGGAGAGACCCAGTACTTC
cdr3_aa: CASSSGLGRGETQYF

cdr3_length: 14
v_call: TRBV7-7
d_call: TRBD2
clone_size: -
j_call: TRBJ2-7
cdr3_nt: TGTGCCAGCAGCCCGACTAGCGGGAACTACGAGCAGTACTTC
cdr3_aa: CASSPTSGNYEQYF

cdr3_length: 14
v_call: TRBV5-8
d_call: -
clone_size: -
j_call: TRBJ1-1
cdr3_nt: TGTGCCAGCAGCATTAGAACAGGGACCCCTGAAGCTTTCTTT
cdr3_aa: CASSIRTGTPEAFF

cdr3_length: 15
v_call: TRBV5-4
d_call: -
clone_size: -
j_call: TRBJ1-1
cdr3_nt: TGTGCCAGCAGCAGGGAGGTCCGGGGAGGCACTGAAGCTTTCTTT
cdr3_aa: CASSREVRGGTEAFF

cdr3_length: 15
v_call: TRBV11-3
d_call: TRBD2
clone_size: -
j_call: TRBJ2-2
cdr3_nt: TGTGCCAGCAGCCCGGGGACTAGTTTTCCCGGGGAGCTGTTTTTT
cdr3_aa: CASSPGTSFPGELFF

cdr3_length: 14
v_call: TRBV27
d_call: -
clone_size: -
j_call: TRBJ2-7
cdr3_nt: TGTGCCAGCAGTTTCGGGTTAGGGGTGGCAGAGCAGTACTTC
cdr3_aa: CASSFGLGVAEQYF

cdr3_length: 13
v_call: TRBV14
d_call: -
clone_size: -
j_call: TRBJ2-3
cdr3_nt: TGTGCCAGCAGCCAAGTGGGAGTAGATACGCAGTATTTT
cdr3_aa: CASSQVGVDTQYF

cdr3_length: 14
v_call: TRBV29-1
d_call: TRBD1
clone_size: few
j_call: TRBJ2-7
cdr3_nt: TGCAGCGTTGCAAGGGACAGGGGAACGCGGGAGCAGTACTTC
cdr3_aa: CSVARDRGTREQYF

cdr3_length: 13
v_call: TRBV4-3
d_call: -
clone_size: once
j_call: TRBJ2-2
cdr3_nt: TGCGCCAGCAGCCCCCACCGGACCGGGGAGCTGTTTTTT
cdr3_aa: CASSPHRTGELFF

cdr3_length: 17
v_call: TRBV15
d_call: TRBD1
clone_size: -
j_call: TRBJ2-1
cdr3_nt: TGTGCCACCAGCAGGGGAGGACAGGGCGGCTCCTACAATGAGCAGTTCTTC
cdr3_aa: CATSRGGQGGSYNEQFF

cdr3_length: 15
v_call: TRBV5-4
d_call: -
clone_size: -
j_call: TRBJ2-7
cdr3_nt: TGTGCCAGCAGCCTCGGGTTGGGGCCCTCCTACGAGCAGTACTTC
cdr3_aa: CASSLGLGPSYEQYF

cdr3_length: 13
v_call: TRBV5-1
d_call: -
clone_size: once
j_call: TRBJ1-2
cdr3_nt: TGCGCCAGCAGCGTACAGACGACCTATGGCTACACCTTC
cdr3_aa: CASSVQTTYGYTF

cdr3_length: 16
v_call: TRBV5-1
d_call: TRBD1
clone_size: -
j_call: TRBJ2-3
cdr3_nt: TGCGCCAGCAGCCTCGCGGGACAGGTTTCGACAGATACGCAGTATTTT
cdr3_aa: CASSLAGQVSTDTQYF

cdr3_length: 14
v_call: TRBV7-3
d_call: -
clone_size: -
j_call: TRBJ1-1
cdr3_nt: TGTGCCAGCAGCCGGGGACACGGGAACACTGAAGCTTTCTTT
cdr3_aa: CASSRGHGNTEAFF

cdr3_length: 16
v_call: TRBV28
d_call: TRBD1
clone_size: -
j_call: TRBJ1-5
cdr3_nt: TGTGCCAGCAGGGGACCCGACAGGGGTGGCAATCAGCCCCAGCATTTT
cdr3_aa: CASRGPDRGGNQPQHF

cdr3_length: 14
v_call: TRBV2
d_call: -
clone_size: -
j_call: TRBJ1-5
cdr3_nt: TGTGCCAGCAGTGCAGAGACAGGATATCAGCCCCAGCATTTT
cdr3_aa: CASSAETGYQPQHF

cdr3_length: 14
v_call: TRBV18
d_call: -
clone_size: -
j_call: TRBJ1-5
cdr3_nt: TGTGCCAGCCAAAGGGGCAGCGGCAATCAGCCCCAGCATTTT
cdr3_aa: CASQRGSGNQPQHF

cdr3_length: 15
v_call: TRBV5-1
d_call: TRBD1
clone_size: -
j_call: TRBJ2-3
cdr3_nt: TGCGCCAGCAGCCCGGGACAGGTAGACACAGATACGCAGTATTTT
cdr3_aa: CASSPGQVDTDTQYF

cdr3_length: 14
v_call: TRBV5-1
d_call: -
clone_size: -
j_call: TRBJ2-7
cdr3_nt: TGCGCCAGCAGCTTGGGACTGGAGAGCTACGAGCAGTACTTC
cdr3_aa: CASSLGLESYEQYF

cdr3_length: 16
v_call: TRBV5-1
d_call: -
clone_size: -
j_call: TRBJ2-3
cdr3_nt: TGCGCCAGCAGCCCGGAGGGACGGTCTAGCACAGATACGCAGTATTTT
cdr3_aa: CASSPEGRSSTDTQYF

cdr3_length: 15
v_call: TRBV7-2
d_call: -
clone_size: few
j_call: TRBJ1-5
cdr3_nt: TGTGCCAGCAGCTTAGCGGGGGGATTGGGTCAGCCCCAGCATTTT
cdr3_aa: CASSLAGGLGQPQHF

cdr3_length: 14
v_call: TRBV7-8
d_call: -
clone_size: -
j_call: TRBJ1-5
cdr3_nt: TGTGCCAGCAGCTATCAGGGTGGCAATCAGCCCCAGCATTTT
cdr3_aa: CASSYQGGNQPQHF

cdr3_length: 14
v_call: TRBV2
d_call: TRBD2
clone_size: -
j_call: TRBJ2-3
cdr3_nt: TGTGCCAGCATTGCGGGGGGACCCACAGATACGCAGTATTTT
cdr3_aa: CASIAGGPTDTQYF

cdr3_length: 16
v_call: TRBV28
d_call: -
clone_size: -
j_call: TRBJ1-4
cdr3_nt: TGTGCCAGCAGTTTATTGGGGCCCACAACTAATGAAAAACTGTTTTTT
cdr3_aa: CASSLLGPTTNEKLFF

cdr3_length: 13
v_call: TRBV7-2
d_call: -
clone_size: -
j_call: TRBJ1-1
cdr3_nt: TGTGCCAGCAGCTTAGCCAGACATACTGAAGCTTTCTTT
cdr3_aa: CASSLARHTEAFF

cdr3_length: 14
v_call: TRBV6-5
d_call: -
clone_size: -
j_call: TRBJ1-1
cdr3_nt: TGTGCCAGCAGTCGATGGGGGGGCAACACTGAAGCTTTCTTT
cdr3_aa: CASSRWGGNTEAFF

cdr3_length: 17
v_call: TRBV5-1
d_call: -
clone_size: -
j_call: TRBJ2-5
cdr3_nt: TGCGCCAGCAGCTTGGGAAGTAGCGGCTGGGCCCAAGAGACCCAGTACTTC
cdr3_aa: CASSLGSSGWAQETQYF

cdr3_length: 11
v_call: TRBV7-9
d_call: -
clone_size: -
j_call: TRBJ1-1
cdr3_nt: TGTGCCAGCAGCCTACAGTATGTAGCTTTCTTT
cdr3_aa: CASSLQYVAFF

cdr3_length: 15
v_call: TRBV5-1
d_call: TRBD1
clone_size: -
j_call: TRBJ1-1
cdr3_nt: TGCGCCAGCAGCTTGGCGGGACAGGGGAACACTGAAGCTTTCTTT
cdr3_aa: CASSLAGQGNTEAFF

cdr3_length: 13
v_call: TRBV29-1
d_call: TRBD1
clone_size: -
j_call: TRBJ2-5
cdr3_nt: TGCAGCGGCGTCAGGGGGAATCAAGAGACCCAGTACTTC
cdr3_aa: CSGVRGNQETQYF

cdr3_length: 16
v_call: TRBV28
d_call: -
clone_size: -
j_call: TRBJ2-7
cdr3_nt: TGTGCCAGCAGTGAATGGCAACTAAGGCGAGGAGGGGAGCAGTACTTC
cdr3_aa: CASSEWQLRRGGEQYF

cdr3_length: 17
v_call: TRBV7-2
d_call: TRBD1
clone_size: -
j_call: TRBJ2-5
cdr3_nt: TGTGCCAGCAGCTTACGAAACCGGGACAGGGGTGAGGAGACCCAGTACTTC
cdr3_aa: CASSLRNRDRGEETQYF

cdr3_length: 15
v_call: TRBV18
d_call: -
clone_size: -
j_call: TRBJ1-2
cdr3_nt: TGTGCCAGCTCACCAGGGGCACAAGCTAACTATGGCTACACCTTC
cdr3_aa: CASSPGAQANYGYTF

cdr3_length: 14
v_call: TRBV7-8
d_call: -
clone_size: -
j_call: TRBJ1-3
cdr3_nt: TGTGCCAGCAGCCCCCCCCGACTCGGAAACACCATATATTTT
cdr3_aa: CASSPPRLGNTIYF

cdr3_length: 13
v_call: TRBV14
d_call: -
clone_size: -
j_call: TRBJ1-1
cdr3_nt: TGTGCCAGCAGCCAAGGGGGGCGGACTGAAGCTTTCTTT
cdr3_aa: CASSQGGRTEAFF

cdr3_length: 16
v_call: TRBV15
d_call: TRBD1
clone_size: once
j_call: TRBJ2-7
cdr3_nt: TGTGCCACCAGCAGAGATGCTTGGACAGGATCCTACGAGCAGTACTTC
cdr3_aa: CATSRDAWTGSYEQYF

cdr3_length: 12
v_call: TRBV30
d_call: TRBD2
clone_size: -
j_call: TRBJ2-7
cdr3_nt: TGTGCCTGGAATCCAAATGGACTAGAATTGAACTTC
cdr3_aa: CAWNPNGLELNF

cdr3_length: 14
v_call: TRBV5-5
d_call: -
clone_size: -
j_call: TRBJ2-1
cdr3_nt: TGTGCCAGCAGTGTATCCCAGGGCCTCGATTACCAGTTCTTC
cdr3_aa: CASSVSQGLDYQFF

cdr3_length: 13
v_call: TRBV19
d_call: -
clone_size: once
j_call: TRBJ1-2
cdr3_nt: TGTGCCACCCAGGAGGGGAGGAACTATGGCTACACCTTC
cdr3_aa: CATQEGRNYGYTF

cdr3_length: 15
v_call: TRBV19
d_call: TRBD1
clone_size: -
j_call: TRBJ1-2
cdr3_nt: TGTGCCAGTAGTACTTCGCTCCAGGGGGCGCGTGGCTACACCTTC
cdr3_aa: CASSTSLQGARGYTF

cdr3_length: 15
v_call: TRBV4-3
d_call: TRBD2
clone_size: -
j_call: TRBJ2-5
cdr3_nt: TGCGCCAGCAGCCAAGGAAGCGGACTAGCGGAGACCCAGTACTTC
cdr3_aa: CASSQGSGLAETQYF

cdr3_length: 21
v_call: TRBV27
d_call: TRBD1
clone_size: once
j_call: TRBJ2-7
cdr3_nt: TGTGCCAGCAGTTTTTCCGTCGTGGGACAGGGGGGAAAAATGAGCTCCTACGAGCAGTACTTC
cdr3_aa: CASSFSVVGQGGKMSSYEQYF

cdr3_length: 13
v_call: TRBV14
d_call: -
clone_size: -
j_call: TRBJ2-1
cdr3_nt: TGTGCCAGCAGCCAAGGTGCGGTTGGGAGGCAGTTCTTC
cdr3_aa: CASSQGAVGRQFF

cdr3_length: 17
v_call: TRBV28
d_call: TRBD1
clone_size: -
j_call: TRBJ2-7
cdr3_nt: TGTGCCAGCAGTTTGTACAGGGGGGCCTGGTTGCGCTACGAGCAGTACTTC
cdr3_aa: CASSLYRGAWLRYEQYF

cdr3_length: 20
v_call: TRBV5-1
d_call: TRBD2
clone_size: -
j_call: TRBJ2-7
cdr3_nt: TGCGCCAGCAGCGGAAGGGGGTCATTAGTAGCGGGAGGGCCGAGGGACGAGCAGTACTTC
cdr3_aa: CASSGRGSLVAGGPRDEQYF

cdr3_length: 13
v_call: TRBV28
d_call: -
clone_size: -
j_call: TRBJ2-5
cdr3_nt: TGTGCCAGCAGTGACTCTGGAGGGGAGACCCAGTACTTC
cdr3_aa: CASSDSGGETQYF

cdr3_length: 12
v_call: TRBV19
d_call: -
clone_size: few
j_call: TRBJ2-3
cdr3_nt: TGTGCCACCTCGATCTACACAGATACGCAGTATTTT
cdr3_aa: CATSIYTDTQYF

cdr3_length: 14
v_call: TRBV5-4
d_call: -
clone_size: few
j_call: TRBJ2-5
cdr3_nt: TGTGCCAGCAGCCGTGCCCCGGACCAAGAGACCCAGTACTTC
cdr3_aa: CASSRAPDQETQYF

cdr3_length: 13
v_call: TRBV6-1
d_call: -
clone_size: -
j_call: TRBJ2-7
cdr3_nt: TGTGCCAGCACTCCGGCAGGGACCTACGAGCAGTACTTC
cdr3_aa: CASTPAGTYEQYF

cdr3_length: 14
v_call: TRBV16
d_call: TRBD2
clone_size: -
j_call: TRBJ2-1
cdr3_nt: TGTGCCAGCAGCCAAGTACTAGCGGGAGATGAGCAGTTCTTC
cdr3_aa: CASSQVLAGDEQFF

cdr3_length: 17
v_call: TRBV4-1
d_call: TRBD2
clone_size: -
j_call: TRBJ2-5
cdr3_nt: TGCGCCAGCAGCCAACCGGGACTAGCGGGAGCAGGAGAGACCCAGTACTTC
cdr3_aa: CASSQPGLAGAGETQYF

cdr3_length: 15
v_call: TRBV6-1
d_call: -
clone_size: -
j_call: TRBJ1-5
cdr3_nt: TGTGCCAGCAAAACCACAGGAGGGGGGGATCAGCCCCAGCATTTT
cdr3_aa: CASKTTGGGDQPQHF

cdr3_length: 16
v_call: TRBV5-5
d_call: -
clone_size: once
j_call: TRBJ1-2
cdr3_nt: TGTGCCAGCAGCTTGGTTAAACAGGAGCTTGACTATGGCTACACCTTC
cdr3_aa: CASSLVKQELDYGYTF

cdr3_length: 15
v_call: TRBV6-5
d_call: TRBD1
clone_size: -
j_call: TRBJ1-5
cdr3_nt: TGTGCCAGCAGTTACGGGGGACAGGGCGATCAGCCCCAGCATTTT
cdr3_aa: CASSYGGQGDQPQHF